The clone carrying this T cell receptor beta chain was counted a few times. Its matching antigen is unknown. One entry per CDR3 protein, called by TCRdb with MiXCR from the 5' RACE reads. The sample carries about 280,000 distinct CDR3 sequences, around 18% recorded once. This sample is part of a study of CD8 T cells in ankylosing spondylitis. General study points: As reported, disease-linked clones showed significant enrichment in matched ankylosing spondylitis synovial fluid.

Germline V gene lookup returns CDR1 MNHNS and CDR2 SASEGT. This CDR3 spans 12 amino acids. The V end was cut by 1 base, the J end by 7 bases, with 7 bases between. This TCR came from a male donor with ankylosing spondylitis or in good health (not recorded which). J is TRBJ1-1 and V is TRBV6-1; no reliable D call. The material sequenced was blood, either unsorted or a sorted T cell fraction (not recorded which). CDR3 amino acids: CASSEGEFEAFF. CDR3 sequence (DNA): TGTGCCAGCAGTGAAGGGGAGTTTGAAGCTTTCTTT.